These 10 T cell receptor beta chains originate from one sample sequenced in a study of blood T cells in healthy people across ages. Alongside a J-beta primer mix, a sample-barcoded 5' primer served in a second PCR lasting about 6 to 12 cycles. A single record per CDR3 protein comes from TCRdb applying MiXCR to the 5' RACE reads. The sample holds a few hundred thousand distinct CDR3 sequences, 27% seen once. The sequenced sample consisted of blood. The receptor source for this set is a woman between 65 and 79 years old in good health.

This clonotype has a single count. This chain uses TRBV30 with TRBJ2-7, with D possibly matching TRBD1 (6 bases). V lost 4 bases and J 3 bases, leaving 16 bases between the germline ends. The germline V gene encodes CDR1 GTSNPN and CDR2 SVGIG (reference sequence). CDR3 length equals 14 residues. The CDR3 sequence is CAWTTGFENYEQYF. The CDR3 DNA is TGTGCCTGGACTACAGGGTTTGAGAACTACGAGCAGTACTTC.

The chain is built from TRBV7-2 and TRBJ2-5; D unresolved. V gave up 6 bases and J gave up 4 bases, with 15 bases separating them. The CDR3 is 14 amino acids. Germline-derived CDR1 and CDR2 are SGHTA and FQGNSA. CDR3 loop: CASRGGRTLETQYF. The CDR3 coding sequence is TGTGCCAGCAGAGGCGGACGTACTTTAGAGACCCAGTACTTC.

The gene calls are TRBV7-3 and TRBJ2-3; TRBD2 matches 11 bases. The CDR3 spans 15 residues. The ends lost 0 bases at V and 4 bases at J; junction bases unmatched: 0. Germline loops: CDR1 SGHTA, CDR2 FQGTGA. The CDR3 is CASSLTLAGADTQYF. As DNA, the CDR3 is TGTGCCAGCAGCTTAACACTAGCGGGGGCAGATACGCAGTATTTT.

This clonotype was counted a single time. The V gene is TRBV19, the J gene TRBJ1-2; D uncertain. This CDR3 region has 15 residues. Trimming shortened V by 1 base and J by 1 base, and 10 bases separated the two germline ends. From germline, CDR1 is LNHDA and CDR2 SQIVND (reference sequence). The CDR3 reads CASSIAQNFNYGYTF. The CDR3 nucleotides are TGTGCCAGTAGTATAGCACAGAACTTTAACTATGGCTACACCTTC.

This clonotype was counted a few times. The chain is built from TRBV4-3 and TRBJ1-1; 7 bases match TRBD1. Germline CDR1 LGHNA, CDR2 YSLEER. With 2 bases clipped from V and 6 bases from J, the junction kept 9 bases outside the gene matches. The CDR3 length is 15 residues. CDR3 residues: CASSQQHRGLAEAFF. CDR3 coding DNA: TGCGCCAGCAGCCAACAACACAGGGGTCTGGCTGAAGCTTTCTTT.

This clonotype has only a few counts. V and J are TRBV10-3 and TRBJ2-5, with 9 bases identical to TRBD1. Near its end, the DNA agrees better with TRBJ2-7, so the J call may be wrong. The CDR3 consists of 14 residues. CDR1 and CDR2 (germline): ENHRY, SYGVKD. The CDR3 protein is CAIRDRGGLYEQYF. CDR3 DNA: TGTGCCATCAGGGACAGGGGAGGTTTGTACGAGCAGTACTTC.

For this clonotype: One junction end disagrees with the germline gene, perhaps due to a read error. V usage is TRBV15 and J usage is TRBJ1-4, with a weak D call TRBD1 (5 bases). Germline assignment: CDR1 LNHNV and CDR2 YYDKDF (reference sequence). The CDR3 covers 12 residues. The CDR3 region has the DNA TGTGCCACCCGCAGGGCAGACGAAAAACTGTTTTTT. Amino acids: CATRRADEKLFF.

V and J are TRBV11-1 and TRBJ2-3; 10 nucleotides align to TRBD2. Germline V CDR1 and CDR2: SGHAT, FQDESV (reference sequence). Trimming took 3 bases from V and 5 from J; bases not matched to a gene: 17. The length of the CDR3 is 19 residues. The CDR3 sequence: CASSFLGSPSGGSQDTQYF. CDR3 sequence (DNA): TGTGCCAGCAGCTTTTTAGGGTCCCCTAGCGGGGGATCGCAAGATACGCAGTATTTT. The full variable domain, in which reference TRBV11-1 and TRBJ2-3 provide the parts outside the CDR3, is EAEVAQSPRYKITEKSQAVAFWCDPISGHATLYWYRQILGQGPELLVQFQDESVVDDSQLPKDRFSAERLKGVDSTLKIQPAELGDSAMYLCASSFLGSPSGGSQDTQYFGPGTRLTVL.

This clonotype was seen a few times. The CDR3 carries no conserved terminal phenylalanine or tryptophan, so it likely arises from a read error. The V call is TRBV12-5, the J call TRBJ2-7; 8 nucleotides match TRBD2. Germline CDR1 and CDR2: LGHNT and FRNRAP. The CDR3 spans 14 residues. The V gene end was trimmed by 5 bases and the J gene end by 4 bases; junction bases not matched to a gene: 7. CDR3 in amino acids: CASGRGLDHYEQYL. CDR3 nucleotides: TGTGCTAGTGGTCGGGGACTAGACCATTACGAGCAGTACCTC.

The V gene is TRBV7-8, the J gene TRBJ2-5; possibly TRBD1 or TRBD2 for D (5 bases each). This CDR3 has 16 amino acids. V lost 5 bases and J lost 2, with 18 bases in between. In germline, CDR1 is SGHVS, CDR2 FQNEAQ. The CDR3 nucleotides read TGTGCCAGCAGCCGCCAGCTTATCGGGGCGCAAGAGACCCAGTACTTC. This codes for CASSRQLIGAQETQYF.